Presented here are 22 T cell receptor beta chains from one specimen sequenced in a study of T cells after yellow fever vaccination. MiXCR, applied by TCRdb to the 5' RACE reads, yields one record per CDR3 protein. The table lists some 200,000 distinct CDR3 sequences, 2.5% to 3.5% of them singletons. The material sequenced was CD4+ T cells sorted from PBMCs, taken 10 days after the yellow fever booster vaccination. The origin of the receptors is a man between 18 and 35 years old who received the YFV17D yellow fever vaccine.

This clonotype showed up many times. The chain is built from TRBV7-2 and TRBJ1-4; D ambiguous. Germline CDR1 and CDR2: SGHTA and FQGNSA. The CDR3 runs to 13 residues. The V gene lost 4 bases and the J gene lost 12 bases, with 15 bases spanning the gap. The CDR3 region is CASSSTVGAELFF. The CDR3 DNA sequence: TGTGCCAGCAGCTCGACGGTTGGTGCGGAACTGTTTTTT.

In its sample, this clonotype was seen many times. The chain uses TRBV5-1 and TRBJ2-2; 7 bases are shared with TRBD2. The CDR3 extends over 17 amino acids. Per germline, CDR1 SGHRS and CDR2 YFSETQ. The V and J ends lost 4 bases and 0 bases, in that order; junction bases with no gene match: 9. The CDR3 DNA reads TGCGCCAGCAGCATCCAATTTGCGGGGGCGAACACCGGGGAGCTGTTTTTT. Translation: CASSIQFAGANTGELFF. Full variable domain (remainder filled in from reference TRBV5-1 and TRBJ2-2): KAGVTQTPRYLIKTRGQQVTLSCSPISGHRSVSWYQQTPGQGLQFLFEYFSETQRNKGNFPGRFSGRQFSNSRSEMNVSTLELGDSALYLCASSIQFAGANTGELFFGEGSRLTVL.

The chain couples TRBV6-5 to TRBJ2-7, with 7 positions matching TRBD1. The CDR3 has 14 residues. The germline V gene encodes CDR1 MNHEY and CDR2 SVGAGI. V was clipped by 3 bases and J by 4 bases; unmatched bases: 6. The CDR3 bases are TGTGCCAGCAGTTATAGGGGGCTTGGGTACGAGCAGTACTTC. Amino acids: CASSYRGLGYEQYF.

This clonotype showed up just a few times. The chain employs TRBV7-2 and TRBJ1-1; 8 bases are shared with TRBD1. The CDR3 covers 13 residues. J gave up 6 bases and V 2 bases, and 2 bases lay outside the gene matches. Germline V gene sequence: CDR1 SGHTA, CDR2 FQGNSA. The CDR3 nucleotides read TGTGCCAGCAGCTTATTACAGGGGGCTGAAGCTTTCTTT. Translation: CASSLLQGAEAFF. Variable domain in full (rest from reference TRBV7-2 and TRBJ1-1): GAGVSQSPSNKVTEKGKDVELRCDPISGHTALYWYRQSLGQGLEFLIYFQGNSAPDKSGLPSDRFSAERTGGSVSTLTIQRTQQEDSAVYLCASSLLQGAEAFFGQGTRLTVV.

The chain combines TRBV4-3 with TRBJ1-3; TRBD1 aligns across 7 bases. This CDR3 has 18 residues. CDR1 and CDR2 from the germline V gene are LGHNA and YSLEER. Trimming cost V 3 bases and J 1 base; bases outside gene matches: 12. The CDR3 coding sequence is TGCGCCAGCAGCCACCCCGGGCAGGGGGAGAGGTCTGGAAACACCATATATTTT. It codes for CASSHPGQGERSGNTIYF.

This clonotype was seen repeatedly, ten times or more. The genes are TRBV27 and TRBJ2-7, with TRBD1 as a possible D gene (5 bases). Germline V gene lookup returns CDR1 MNHEY and CDR2 SMNVEV (reference sequence). V was trimmed by 6 bases and J by 6 bases, leaving 12 bases between them. The CDR3 sequence is 12 residues long. The CDR3 nucleotides are TGTGCCAGCAGCCTGGGGCGGCTCGAGCAGTACGTC. It encodes CASSLGRLEQYV.

The rearrangement links TRBV5-1 to TRBJ2-5; 8 nucleotides match TRBD2. The germline CDR1 and CDR2 sequences are SGHRS and YFSETQ. With 4 bases clipped from V and 2 bases from J, the junction kept 4 bases outside the gene matches. The CDR3 has 14 amino acids. CDR3 sequence: CASSTIAGQETQYF. The DNA of the CDR3 is TGCGCCAGCAGCACCATAGCGGGGCAAGAGACCCAGTACTTC.

V is TRBV5-1 and J is TRBJ2-5; tentative D call: TRBD1 (6 bases). The germline CDR1 and CDR2 sequences are SGHRS and YFSETQ. Trimming pared 0 bases from V and 2 bases from J, leaving 14 bases between. The CDR3 spans 16 residues. The CDR3 sequence is CASSLVRGVWQETQYF. The CDR3 DNA follows: TGCGCCAGCAGCTTGGTCAGGGGAGTATGGCAAGAGACCCAGTACTTC.

The CDR3 coding sequence is TGTGCCAGCAGTGAAGAACAGGGGGGGAAAGATACGCAGTATTTT. Translating gives CASSEEQGGKDTQYF. The V call is TRBV6-5, the J call TRBJ2-3; D possibly corresponds to TRBD1 (8 bases). The CDR3 has 15 residues. With 5 bases removed from V and 5 bases from J, the gap between germline ends came to 17 bases. Germline values: CDR1 MNHEY, CDR2 SVGAGI.

This chain connects TRBV12-3 or TRBV12-4 to TRBJ2-4; 8 nucleotides align to TRBD1. The CDR3 extends over 17 amino acids. V lost 3 bases, J lost 0 bases, and 7 bases stayed unmatched. Here the CDR3 DNA reads TGTGCCAGCAGTTTTGGGACAGGAATTTTAGCCAAAAACATTCAGTACTTC. Encoded protein: CASSFGTGILAKNIQYF.

V and J are TRBV6-5 and TRBJ2-7; D not resolved. V lost 8 bases and J lost 5, with 16 bases in between. The length of the CDR3 is 13 residues. CDR1 is MNHEY and CDR2 is SVGAGI in the germline V gene. DNA for the CDR3: TGTGCCAGCTCCGATCGAGTTGACCACGAGCAGTACTTC. Protein sequence: CASSDRVDHEQYF.

This clonotype was detected a few times. J is TRBJ2-7 and V is TRBV3-1; D may be TRBD2 (5 bases). This CDR3 spans 15 amino acids. Germline V gives CDR1 LGHDT, CDR2 YNNKEL (reference sequence). Trimming took 1 base from V and 2 from J, leaving 12 bases between them. The CDR3 nucleotides read TGTGCCAGCAGCCAAGGAGGGAGCCGTCCCTACGAGCAGTACTTC. The encoded protein is CASSQGGSRPYEQYF.

V gene TRBV7-2 combines with J gene TRBJ2-5; 10 nucleotides align to TRBD2. Germline lookup yields CDR1 SGHTA and CDR2 FQGNSA. Trimming took 5 bases from V and 0 from J; bases not matched to a gene: 3. This CDR3 contains 15 residues. The CDR3 region has the DNA TGTGCCAGCAGCCGAGCGGGGGGGTACCAAGAGACCCAGTACTTC. Residues: CASSRAGGYQETQYF.

In this sample, this clonotype turned up many times. This chain joins TRBV6-2 or TRBV6-3 and TRBJ2-1, with 8 bases aligning to TRBD2. CDR3 length equals 14 residues. Germline values: CDR1 MNHEY, CDR2 SVGEGT. J gave up 0 bases and V 8 bases, and 3 bases lay outside the gene matches. In DNA form, the CDR3 reads TGTGCCAGCCAGCGGGGGAGCTCCTACAATGAGCAGTTCTTC. This translates into CASQRGSSYNEQFF.

This clonotype showed up just a few times. The chain has TRBV24-1 and TRBJ2-3; 8 bases match TRBD1. The CDR3 length is 14 residues. V gave up 6 bases and J gave up 8 bases; unmatched junction bases: 9. CDR1 and CDR2 (germline): KGHDR, SFDVKD. Here the CDR3 reads CATSNGQGRGTQYF. The CDR3 region has the DNA TGTGCCACCAGTAACGGACAGGGAAGAGGTACGCAGTATTTT.

This clonotype was seen more than once but under ten times. V is TRBV5-1 and J is TRBJ2-5; D is uncertain. Trimming cost V 7 bases and J 5 bases, with 21 bases left between them. In germline, CDR1 is SGHRS, CDR2 YFSETQ. This CDR3 comprises 15 residues. The CDR3 nucleotides are TGCGCCAGCCAGGCCTCGTTACCTGCCGGGGAGACCCAGTACTTC. It specifies CASQASLPAGETQYF.

This clonotype was recorded many times. This rearrangement joins TRBV4-3 to TRBJ2-5; D uncertain. CDR1 is LGHNA, CDR2 YSLEER, per germline. V lost 4 bases to trimming and J lost 5 bases, with 11 bases between them. The CDR3 is made up of 13 amino acids. CDR3: CASSPGERETQYF. CDR3 bases: TGCGCCAGCAGCCCCGGCGAGAGGGAGACCCAGTACTTC.

This clonotype was seen many times. This chain joins TRBV5-1 and TRBJ1-5, with D possibly being TRBD1 (5 bases). Germline V CDR1 and CDR2: SGHRS, YFSETQ. The CDR3 sequence is 14 residues long. V lost 0 bases and J 4 bases, leaving 8 bases between the germline ends. CDR3 sequence reads: CASSLGDQNQPQHF. CDR3 coding DNA: TGCGCCAGCAGCTTGGGGGACCAGAATCAGCCCCAGCATTTT.

Only a few counts were recorded for this clonotype. The chain uses TRBV12-3 or TRBV12-4 and TRBJ2-5; tentatively, D is TRBD2 (6 bases). Trimming left V 8 bases short and J 5 bases short, with 18 bases between. CDR3 length equals 14 residues. The DNA of the CDR3 is TGTGCCAGCGGGGCGACTAGTTCTCTTGAGACCCAGTACTTC. Translating it yields CASGATSSLETQYF.

This clonotype has ten or more counts. The chain joins TRBV6-5 to TRBJ2-7; 10 nucleotides align to TRBD1. Per the germline V gene, CDR1 is MNHEY and CDR2 is SVGAGI. The CDR3 runs 14 residues. V lost 0 bases and J lost 4; bases outside the gene matches: 0. CDR3 nucleotides: TGTGCCAGCAGTTACTCGGGACAGGGGTACGAGCAGTACTTC. It translates to CASSYSGQGYEQYF.

V is TRBV5-5 and J is TRBJ1-2; D possibly corresponds to TRBD1 (5 bases). Looked up from germline, CDR1 is SGHKS and CDR2 is YYEKEE (reference sequence). The CDR3 runs 18 residues. The V end lost 0 bases, the J end lost 7 bases, and 25 bases lay between the germline ends. The CDR3 nucleotides are TGTGCCAGCAGCTTGGATCCCTTTCCAGGGAGGATTTTTCGTGGCTACACCTTC. Its translation: CASSLDPFPGRIFRGYTF.

This clonotype was recorded many times. The rearrangement links TRBV5-1 to TRBJ2-1, with D perhaps TRBD1 or TRBD2 (5 bases each). Trimming left V 7 bases short and J 2 bases short, with 16 bases between. Germline CDR1 is SGHRS and CDR2 is YFSETQ. This CDR3 has 15 residues. CDR3: CASWGLSATYNEQFF. CDR3 bases: TGCGCCAGCTGGGGGTTATCCGCCACCTACAATGAGCAGTTCTTC.